Below, 27 T cell receptor beta chains from the same sample are listed, as sequenced in a study of shared clonotypes between healthy human individuals (dated by TCRdb to about 2020). Receptor libraries were prepared by the immunoSEQ multiplex PCR assay. The table was pulled from immuneACCESS by TCRdb, which kept in-frame rearrangements only. Such tables lose some clones; where checked, under half of the loss comes from unresolved V genes, and the rest has no known cause. The table for this sample lists about 1.4 million clones; approximately 96% of them were counted only once. The ten top clones hold approximately 1.1% of the sample. The source material was naive CD4+ T cells sorted from blood. The intended sense of this specimen's cell subset or site label: CD45RA+ positively selected. The receptors were sampled from a young man in good health.

The chain links TRBV9 to TRBJ2-7, with TRBD2 as a possible D gene (6 bases). Germline CDR1 is SGDLS and CDR2 is YYNGEE. The CDR3 contains 14 residues. The V and J ends lost 7 bases and 0 bases respectively, with 14 bases between them. The CDR3 DNA is TGTGCCAGCTGGAGGGGTACACCCTCCTACGAGCAGTACTTC. Protein sequence: CASWRGTPSYEQYF.

The V gene is TRBV5-1, the J gene TRBJ2-7; no firm D call. The CDR3 contains 13 residues. Trimming took off 2 bases at V and 6 bases at J, with 12 bases between the two ends. Germline V lookup: CDR1 SGHRS, CDR2 YFSETQ. CDR3 in amino acids: CASSLVPAGEQYF. The CDR3 nucleotides are TGCGCCAGCAGCTTAGTTCCGGCCGGCGAGCAGTACTTC.

In its sample, this clone was seen once. The V gene is TRBV7-2, the J gene TRBJ2-7; D possibly matches TRBD1 or TRBD2 (5 bases each). The CDR3 loop spans 15 amino acids. The V end lost 1 base, the J end lost 2 bases, and 12 bases lay between the germline ends. Germline CDR1 SGHTA, CDR2 FQGNSA. CDR3 in amino acids: CASSLGRQGPYEQYF. As DNA, the CDR3 is TGTGCCAGCAGCTTAGGGAGGCAGGGTCCCTACGAGCAGTACTTC. The full variable domain, rest sourced from reference TRBV7-2 and TRBJ2-7, is GAGVSQSPSNKVTEKGKDVELRCDPISGHTALYWYRQSLGQGLEFLIYFQGNSAPDKSGLPSDRFSAERTGGSVSTLTIQRTQQEDSAVYLCASSLGRQGPYEQYFGPGTRLTVT.

This chain joins TRBV4-2 and TRBJ1-5; D is uncertain. The CDR3 totals 15 residues. The V gene's germline CDR1 is LGHNA and CDR2 YNFKEQ. Trimming pared 0 bases from V and 6 bases from J, leaving 12 bases between. This chain's CDR3 is CASSQDSAGGQPQHF. The CDR3 nucleotides read TGTGCCAGCAGCCAAGATAGCGCTGGCGGTCAGCCCCAGCATTTT.

The CDR3 protein is CASSPVADTQYF. DNA of the CDR3: TGCGCCAGCAGCCCGGTTGCAGATACGCAGTATTTT. The chain recombines TRBV5-1 with TRBJ2-3; D remains unclear. This CDR3 contains 12 residues. Germline CDR1 reads SGHRS; CDR2 reads YFSETQ. V was trimmed by 4 bases and J by 4 bases, leaving 7 bases between them. Full variable domain (remainder filled in from reference TRBV5-1 and TRBJ2-3): KAGVTQTPRYLIKTRGQQVTLSCSPISGHRSVSWYQQTPGQGLQFLFEYFSETQRNKGNFPGRFSGRQFSNSRSEMNVSTLELGDSALYLCASSPVADTQYFGPGTRLTVL.

V gene TRBV7-2 combines with J gene TRBJ2-7; TRBD1 or TRBD2 may be the D gene (5 bases each). With 5 bases removed from V and 4 bases from J, the gap between germline ends came to 18 bases. CDR3 length equals 15 residues. Per germline, CDR1 SGHTA and CDR2 FQGNSA. The chain's CDR3 is CASSARGGSGYEQYF. CDR3 coding DNA: TGTGCCAGCAGCGCTAGGGGTGGGAGCGGATACGAGCAGTACTTC.

The V call is TRBV18, the J call TRBJ1-5; D not resolved. Germline values: CDR1 KGHSH, CDR2 LQKENI. This CDR3 region has 14 residues. Deletions cut 5 bases from V and 0 bases from J, with 8 bases between. The CDR3 reads CASSGTNSNQPQHF. The CDR3 DNA reads TGTGCCAGCTCAGGTACTAATAGCAATCAGCCCCAGCATTTT.

The V and J genes are TRBV19 and TRBJ1-2, with TRBD1 identical over 7 bases. V gave up 6 bases and J gave up 3 bases; unmatched junction bases: 13. Germline CDR1 and CDR2: LNHDA and SQIVND (reference sequence). CDR3 length: 16 residues. The DNA for the CDR3 is TGTGCCAGTAGCATAAGGATTCCGGGACAGCACTATGGCTACACCTTC. This codes for CASSIRIPGQHYGYTF.

Of note for this clone: This sample also contains other DNA sequences that code for the same CDR3. This chain links TRBV5-1 with TRBJ2-3; 12 bases are a match to TRBD2. V shed 4 bases and J 2 bases; nucleotides not matched to a gene: 5. Germline CDR1 is SGHRS and CDR2 is YFSETQ. The CDR3 sequence is 16 residues long. The CDR3 DNA reads TGCGCCAGCAGCCCCGGACTAGCGGGACACACAGATACGCAGTATTTT. Protein product: CASSPGLAGHTDTQYF.

The chain uses TRBV28 and TRBJ2-7, with D perhaps TRBD1 (6 bases). CDR3 length equals 12 residues. V lost 6 bases and J lost 6, with 12 bases in between. Germline V gene sequence: CDR1 MDHEN, CDR2 SYDVKM. CDR3 coding DNA: TGTGCCAGCAGCCTTGACAGGAGCGAGCAGTACTTC. Translation: CASSLDRSEQYF.

The chain couples TRBV6-5 to TRBJ1-1; no definite D call. Trimming shortened V by 2 bases and J by 3 bases, and 13 bases separated the two germline ends. CDR1 is MNHEY, CDR2 SVGAGI, per germline. The CDR3 is 15 residues long. The CDR3 DNA follows: TGTGCCAGCAGTTACCGGTTTAGGACGGACACTGAAGCTTTCTTT. Protein: CASSYRFRTDTEAFF.

The rearrangement joins TRBV6-1 to TRBJ2-3; D remains unclear. The CDR3 contains 12 residues. Looked up from germline, CDR1 is MNHNS and CDR2 is SASEGT. V was pared by 3 bases and J by 6 bases, with 7 bases between. The CDR3 region is CASSEAGDTQYF. The DNA for the CDR3 is TGTGCCAGCAGTGAGGCCGGCGATACGCAGTATTTT.

This clone came up once. The rearrangement uses TRBV9 and TRBJ2-5, with no clear D. Germline assignment: CDR1 SGDLS and CDR2 YYNGEE. Trimming cost V 0 bases and J 4 bases, with 13 bases left between them. The CDR3 sequence is 15 residues long. As DNA, the CDR3 is TGTGCCAGCAGCGTAGGGCAGAAACGGTTAGAGACCCAGTACTTC. Its protein is CASSVGQKRLETQYF. Full variable domain (rest looked up from reference TRBV9 and TRBJ2-5): DSGVTQTPKHLITATGQRVTLRCSPRSGDLSVYWYQQSLDQGLQFLIQYYNGEERAKGNILERFSAQQFPDLHSELNLSSLELGDSALYFCASSVGQKRLETQYFGPGTRLLVL.

V and J are TRBV28 and TRBJ1-1, with a possible D match to TRBD1 (6 bases). V lost 7 bases and J 4 bases, leaving 16 bases between the germline ends. The CDR3 extends over 14 amino acids. Germline CDR1 is MDHEN and CDR2 is SYDVKM. The CDR3 DNA sequence: TGTGCCAGCACGTGGGGGGCGTACGCCACTGAAGCTTTCTTT. Residues: CASTWGAYATEAFF.

This chain uses TRBV30 with TRBJ2-5; TRBD2 agrees at 9 bases. The CDR3 covers 14 residues. J was trimmed by 4 bases and V by 3 bases; bases with no gene match: 6. CDR1 GTSNPN and CDR2 SVGIG come from the germline V gene (reference sequence). The CDR3 bases are TGTGCCTGGAGCCCTAGCGGGACTGGAGAGACCCAGTACTTC. The encoded protein is CAWSPSGTGETQYF. The whole variable domain, filled in from reference TRBV30 and TRBJ2-5, reads SQTIHQWPATLVQPVGSPLSLECTVEGTSNPNLYWYRQAAGRGLQLLFYSVGIGQISSEVPQNLSASRPQDRQFILSSKKLLLSDSGFYLCAWSPSGTGETQYFGPGTRLLVL.

The chain couples TRBV5-1 to TRBJ2-5, with D uncertain. V was pared by 3 bases and J by 5 bases, with 11 bases between. The CDR3 spans 13 residues. Germline CDR1 SGHRS, CDR2 YFSETQ. Here the CDR3 reads CASSSSVGETQYF. As DNA, the CDR3 is TGCGCCAGCAGCTCGAGCGTGGGGGAGACCCAGTACTTC.

The chain recombines TRBV7-2 with TRBJ1-1; D possibly corresponds to TRBD1 (6 bases). Looked up from germline, CDR1 is SGHTA and CDR2 is FQGNSA. This CDR3 contains 16 residues. The V end was cut by 5 bases, the J end by 1 base, with 17 bases between. CDR3 sequence reads: CASSQTAQGWNTEAFF. The CDR3 bases are TGTGCCAGCAGCCAGACTGCACAGGGATGGAACACTGAAGCTTTCTTT.

This chain uses TRBV2 with TRBJ2-3; D is undetermined. Germline loops: CDR1 SNHLY, CDR2 FYNNEI. Trimming cost V 2 bases and J 1 base, with 7 bases left between them. The CDR3 is 14 residues long. The CDR3 sequence is CASSEKPGTDTQYF. CDR3 nucleotides: TGTGCCAGCAGTGAAAAACCCGGCACAGATACGCAGTATTTT.

This chain connects TRBV25-1 to TRBJ2-7; 10 nucleotides align to TRBD2. Germline V gene data show CDR1 as MGHDK and CDR2 as SYGVNS. V lost 5 bases to trimming and J lost 2 bases; unmatched junction nucleotides: 9. The CDR3 is made up of 16 amino acids. CDR3 region: CASSTRTSGETYEQYF. The CDR3 DNA follows: TGTGCCAGCAGTACTCGGACTAGCGGAGAGACCTACGAGCAGTACTTC.

The chain employs TRBV27 and TRBJ2-1; no clear D gene. Germline CDR1 is MNHEY and CDR2 is SMNVEV (reference sequence). The CDR3 has 16 amino acids. V dropped 3 bases and J dropped 6 bases, with 18 bases sitting between them. CDR3 loop: CASSFFIPTTGNEQFF. The CDR3 DNA sequence: TGTGCCAGCAGTTTTTTTATTCCTACGACGGGCAATGAGCAGTTCTTC.

The chain carries TRBV2 and TRBJ1-1; 9 nucleotides agree with TRBD1. CDR1 is SNHLY and CDR2 is FYNNEI in the germline V gene. Germline trimming cut 7 bases from V and 5 bases from J; bases unmatched to any gene: 8. The CDR3 extends over 14 amino acids. The DNA for the CDR3 is TGTGCCAGCAACCAGGACAGGGGTTATACTGAAGCTTTCTTT. It is translated as CASNQDRGYTEAFF. Full variable domain (rest looked up from reference TRBV2 and TRBJ1-1): EPEVTQTPSHQVTQMGQEVILRCVPISNHLYFYWYRQILGQKVEFLVSFYNNEISEKSEIFDDQFSVERPDGSNFTLKIRSTKLEDSAMYFCASNQDRGYTEAFFGQGTRLTVV.

The chain links TRBV7-9 to TRBJ2-3; D may be TRBD1 (6 bases). The length of the CDR3 is 15 residues. Per the germline V gene, CDR1 is SEHNR and CDR2 is FQNEAQ (reference sequence). V was cut by 5 bases and J by 13 bases, with 25 bases left in between. The CDR3: CASSPKLKEKGEKYF. In DNA, the CDR3 is TGTGCCAGCAGCCCGAAATTAAAAGAGAAGGGGGAAAAGTATTTT.

V is TRBV29-1 and J is TRBJ2-1, with TRBD2 matching over 11 bases. In germline, CDR1 is SQVTM, CDR2 ANQGSEA. The V gene end was trimmed by 4 bases and the J gene end by 3 bases; junction bases not matched to a gene: 11. The CDR3 has 17 amino acids. In nucleotides, the CDR3 is TGCAGCGTTGTCGGCGGGGATACTAGCGGGGGCTACAATGAGCAGTTCTTC. Amino acids: CSVVGGDTSGGYNEQFF.

This clone was counted once. The rearrangement uses TRBV29-1 and TRBJ1-3; no definite D call. Trimming removed 4 bases at V and 0 bases at J, with 25 bases between. The CDR3 covers 19 residues. Germline-derived CDR1 and CDR2 are SQVTM and ANQGSEA. In DNA, the CDR3 is TGCAGCGTTGTAAGTTTCGGGCTGCACGAGGGTGACTCTGGAAACACCATATATTTT. This sequence encodes CSVVSFGLHEGDSGNTIYF.

The J gene is TRBJ1-1, the V gene TRBV2; 7 bases line up with TRBD1. The CDR3 contains 14 residues. Germline V CDR1 and CDR2: SNHLY, FYNNEI. V was clipped by 5 bases and J by 1 base; unmatched bases: 4. The CDR3 DNA sequence: TGTGCCAGCAGTAAAGGACAGGCGAACACTGAAGCTTTCTTT. It codes for CASSKGQANTEAFF.

The rearrangement joins TRBV7-9 to TRBJ2-5; 10 positions agree with TRBD2. Germline CDR1 SEHNR, CDR2 FQNEAQ (reference sequence). The trim removed 4 bases at V and 0 bases at J, leaving 5 bases unmatched. The CDR3 totals 16 residues. CDR3 protein: CASSSGLAENQETQYF. The CDR3 DNA sequence: TGTGCCAGCAGCTCAGGACTAGCGGAGAACCAAGAGACCCAGTACTTC.

The chain employs TRBV25-1 and TRBJ2-1; the match to TRBD2 covers 7 bases. The CDR3 is 14 amino acids. The junction had 4 bases not matched to a gene; V was cut back by 4 bases and J by 4 bases. The germline gives CDR1 MGHDK, CDR2 SYGVNS. The CDR3 sequence is CASSGREVYNEQFF. The CDR3 DNA reads as TGTGCCAGCAGTGGACGGGAGGTTTACAATGAGCAGTTCTTC.